The present entry profiles one TCR beta chain with its context. This table comes from immunoSEQ multiplex PCR, and its TCRdb copy is limited to in-frame clones, with some not included. Of roughly 230,000 clones listed, roughly 86% are singletons. The data were obtained in a study of blood T cell repertoires in COVID-19. There are 15 residues in the CDR3. V was clipped by 2 bases and J by 8 bases, with 15 bases between them. Per germline, CDR1 SGHAT and CDR2 FQNNGV. The origin of this receptor is a woman under 40 with acute COVID-19. The sample comprised PBMCs or T cells enriched from blood (not recorded which). The chain employs TRBV11-2 and TRBJ1-4; the D gene is possibly TRBD1 (6 bases). This chain's CDR3 is CASSLRGGGKEKLFF. CDR3 coding DNA: TGTGCCAGCAGCTTAAGGGGGGGAGGAAAAGAAAAACTGTTTTTT. Filled out from reference TRBV11-2 and TRBJ1-4, the complete variable domain reads EAGVAQSPRYKIIEKRQSVAFWCNPISGHATLYWYQQILGQGPKLLIQFQNNGVVDDSQLPKDRFSAERLKGVDSTLKIQPAKLEDSAVYLCASSLRGGGKEKLFFGSGTQLSVL.